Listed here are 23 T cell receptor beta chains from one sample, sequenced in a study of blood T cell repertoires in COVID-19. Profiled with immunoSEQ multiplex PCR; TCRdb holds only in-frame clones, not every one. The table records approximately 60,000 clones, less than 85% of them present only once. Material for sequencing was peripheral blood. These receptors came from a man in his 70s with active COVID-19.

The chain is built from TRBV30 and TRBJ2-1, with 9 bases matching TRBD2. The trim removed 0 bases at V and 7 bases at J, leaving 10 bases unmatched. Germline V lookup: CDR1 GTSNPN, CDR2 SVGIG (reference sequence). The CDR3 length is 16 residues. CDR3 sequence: CAWSVGGSGRRNEQFF. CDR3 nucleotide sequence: TGTGCCTGGAGTGTTGGAGGTAGCGGGAGACGGAATGAGCAGTTCTTC. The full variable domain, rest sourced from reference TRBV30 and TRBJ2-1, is SQTIHQWPATLVQPVGSPLSLECTVEGTSNPNLYWYRQAAGRGLQLLFYSVGIGQISSEVPQNLSASRPQDRQFILSSKKLLLSDSGFYLCAWSVGGSGRRNEQFFGPGTRLTVL.

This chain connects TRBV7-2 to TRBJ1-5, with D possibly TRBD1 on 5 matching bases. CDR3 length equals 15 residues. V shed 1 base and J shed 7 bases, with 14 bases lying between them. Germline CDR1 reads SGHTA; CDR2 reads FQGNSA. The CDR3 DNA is TGTGCCAGCAGCTTAGACGTGGGGGGAATACAGCCCCAGCATTTT. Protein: CASSLDVGGIQPQHF.

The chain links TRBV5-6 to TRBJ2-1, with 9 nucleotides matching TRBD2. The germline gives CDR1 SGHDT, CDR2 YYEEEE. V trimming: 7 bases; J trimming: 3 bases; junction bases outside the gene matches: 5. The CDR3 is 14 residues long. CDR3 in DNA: TGTGCCAGCCGACTAGCGGAGCACTACAATGAGCAGTTCTTC. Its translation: CASRLAEHYNEQFF.

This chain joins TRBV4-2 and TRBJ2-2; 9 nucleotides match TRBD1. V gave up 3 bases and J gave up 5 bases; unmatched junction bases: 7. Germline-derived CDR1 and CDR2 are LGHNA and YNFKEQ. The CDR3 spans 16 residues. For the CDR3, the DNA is TGTGCCAGCAGCCACCAACAGGGGGCAGGGACCGGGGAGCTGTTTTTT. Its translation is CASSHQQGAGTGELFF.

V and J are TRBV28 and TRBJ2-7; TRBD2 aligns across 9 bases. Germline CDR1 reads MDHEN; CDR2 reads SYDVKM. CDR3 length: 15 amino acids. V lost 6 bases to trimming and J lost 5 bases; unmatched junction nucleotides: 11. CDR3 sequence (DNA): TGTGCCAGCAGGGAGGTAGCGGGAGTCGGACACGAGCAGTACTTC. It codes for CASREVAGVGHEQYF.

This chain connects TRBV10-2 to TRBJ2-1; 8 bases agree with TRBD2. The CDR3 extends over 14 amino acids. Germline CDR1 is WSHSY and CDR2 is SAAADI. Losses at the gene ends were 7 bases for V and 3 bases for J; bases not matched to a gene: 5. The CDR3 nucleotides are TGCGCCAGCATCGGGAGGGACAACTACAATGAGCAGTTCTTC. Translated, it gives CASIGRDNYNEQFF.

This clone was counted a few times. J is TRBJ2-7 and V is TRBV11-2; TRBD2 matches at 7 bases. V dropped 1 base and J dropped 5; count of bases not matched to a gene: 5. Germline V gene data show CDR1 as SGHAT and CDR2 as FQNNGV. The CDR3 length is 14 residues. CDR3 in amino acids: CASSLGLADDEQYF. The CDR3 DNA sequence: TGTGCCAGCAGCTTAGGGCTAGCGGATGACGAGCAGTACTTC.

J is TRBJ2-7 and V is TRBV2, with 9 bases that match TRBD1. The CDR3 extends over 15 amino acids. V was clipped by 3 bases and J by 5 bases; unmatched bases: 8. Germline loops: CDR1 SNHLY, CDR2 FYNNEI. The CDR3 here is CASSDPNRGRHEQYF. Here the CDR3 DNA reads TGTGCCAGCAGTGACCCTAACAGGGGGCGCCACGAGCAGTACTTC.

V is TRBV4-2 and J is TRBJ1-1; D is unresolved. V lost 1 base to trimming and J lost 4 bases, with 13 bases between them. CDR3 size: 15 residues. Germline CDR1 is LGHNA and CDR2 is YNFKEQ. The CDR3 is CASSQGLEEGTEAFF. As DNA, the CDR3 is TGTGCCAGCAGCCAAGGGCTTGAAGAGGGCACTGAAGCTTTCTTT.

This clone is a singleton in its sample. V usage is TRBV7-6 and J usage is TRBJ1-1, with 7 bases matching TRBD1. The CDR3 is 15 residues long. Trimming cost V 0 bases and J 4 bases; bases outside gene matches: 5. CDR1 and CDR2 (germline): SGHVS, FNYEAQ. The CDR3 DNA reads TGTGCCAGCAGCTTAGCGACAGGGCCGGCCACTGAAGCTTTCTTT. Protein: CASSLATGPATEAFF.

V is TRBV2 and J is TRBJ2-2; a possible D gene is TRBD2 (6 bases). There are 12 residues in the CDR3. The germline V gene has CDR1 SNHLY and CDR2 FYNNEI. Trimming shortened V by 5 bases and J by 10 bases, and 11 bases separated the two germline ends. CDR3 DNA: TGTGCCAGCAGTCGGGACTGGGAGGAGCTGTTTTTT. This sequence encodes CASSRDWEELFF.

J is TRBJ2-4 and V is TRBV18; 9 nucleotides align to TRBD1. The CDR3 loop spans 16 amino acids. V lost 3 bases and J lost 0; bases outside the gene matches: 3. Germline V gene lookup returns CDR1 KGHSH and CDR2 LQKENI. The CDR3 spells CASSPDRGLAKNIQYF. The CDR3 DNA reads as TGTGCCAGCTCACCGGACAGGGGCCTAGCCAAAAACATTCAGTACTTC.

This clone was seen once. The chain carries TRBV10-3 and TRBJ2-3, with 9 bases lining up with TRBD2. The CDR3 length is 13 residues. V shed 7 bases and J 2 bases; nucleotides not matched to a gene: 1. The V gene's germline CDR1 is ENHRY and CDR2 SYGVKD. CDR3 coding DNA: TGTGCCATCACTAGCGGGGTCACAGATACGCAGTATTTT. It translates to CAITSGVTDTQYF.

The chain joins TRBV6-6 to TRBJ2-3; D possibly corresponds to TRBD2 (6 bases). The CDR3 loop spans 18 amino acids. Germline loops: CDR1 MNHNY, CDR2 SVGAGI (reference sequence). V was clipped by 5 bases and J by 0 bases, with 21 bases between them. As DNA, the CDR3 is TGTGCCAGCAGTCGATCTCCGATGGAGGGGATTAGCACAGATACGCAGTATTTT. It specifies CASSRSPMEGISTDTQYF.

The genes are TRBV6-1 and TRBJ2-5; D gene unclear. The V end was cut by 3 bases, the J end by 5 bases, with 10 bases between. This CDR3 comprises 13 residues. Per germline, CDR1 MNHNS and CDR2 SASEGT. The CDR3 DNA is TGTGCCAGCAGTGACAGGTTTGCGGAGACCCAGTACTTC. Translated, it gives CASSDRFAETQYF.

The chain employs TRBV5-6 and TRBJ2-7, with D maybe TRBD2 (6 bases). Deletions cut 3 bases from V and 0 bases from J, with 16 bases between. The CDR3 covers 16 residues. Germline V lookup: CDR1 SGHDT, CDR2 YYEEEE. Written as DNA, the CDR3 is TGTGCCAGCAGCTCCTTAGCGGCCCCGGGCTCCTACGAGCAGTACTTC. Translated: CASSSLAAPGSYEQYF.

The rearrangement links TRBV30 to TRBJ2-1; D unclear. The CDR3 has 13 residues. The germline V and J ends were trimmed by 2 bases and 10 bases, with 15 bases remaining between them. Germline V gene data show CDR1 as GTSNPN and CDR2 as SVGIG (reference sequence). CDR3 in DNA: TGTGCCTGGAGTCCTTTAAATGGTGGCGAGCAGTTCTTC. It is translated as CAWSPLNGGEQFF.

CDR3 residues: CASSPGVLGEQYF. The CDR3 DNA sequence: TGTGCCAGCAGCCCCGGGGTCCTAGGCGAGCAGTACTTC. The chain links TRBV3-1 (or the pseudogene TRBV3-2) to TRBJ2-7; TRBD2 is a possible D gene (5 bases). This CDR3 has 13 amino acids. V was cut by 4 bases and J by 6 bases, with 13 bases left in between. From germline, CDR1 is LGHDT and CDR2 YNNKEL (reference sequence).

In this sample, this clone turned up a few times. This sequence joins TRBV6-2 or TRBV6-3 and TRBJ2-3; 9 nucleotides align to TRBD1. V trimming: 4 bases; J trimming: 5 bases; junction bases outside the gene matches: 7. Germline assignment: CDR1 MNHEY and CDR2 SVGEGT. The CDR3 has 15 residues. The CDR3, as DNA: TGTGCCAGCAGTTCTCGGGACAGGGACCGAGATACGCAGTATTTT. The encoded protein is CASSSRDRDRDTQYF.

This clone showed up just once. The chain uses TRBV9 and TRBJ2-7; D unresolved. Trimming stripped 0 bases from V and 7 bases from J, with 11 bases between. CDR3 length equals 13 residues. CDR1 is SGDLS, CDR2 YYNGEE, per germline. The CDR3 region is CASSVDALREQYF. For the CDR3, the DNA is TGTGCCAGCAGCGTAGACGCATTGAGGGAGCAGTACTTC.

In DNA form, the CDR3 reads TGTGCCAGCAGCTTTGGGGAGCGCTATGGCTACACCTTC. It yields the protein CASSFGERYGYTF. The genes are TRBV7-9 and TRBJ1-2; no definite D call. Germline CDR1 reads SEHNR; CDR2 reads FQNEAQ (reference sequence). The CDR3 is 13 amino acids. The V end was cut by 3 bases, the J end by 4 bases, with 9 bases between.

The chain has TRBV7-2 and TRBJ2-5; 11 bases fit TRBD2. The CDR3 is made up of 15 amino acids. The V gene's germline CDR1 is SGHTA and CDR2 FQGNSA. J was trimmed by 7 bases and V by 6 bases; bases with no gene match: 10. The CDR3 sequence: CASSRLAGLWATQYF. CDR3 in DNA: TGTGCCAGCAGTCGACTAGCGGGACTGTGGGCGACCCAGTACTTC. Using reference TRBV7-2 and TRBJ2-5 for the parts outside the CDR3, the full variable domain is GAGVSQSPSNKVTEKGKDVELRCDPISGHTALYWYRQSLGQGLEFLIYFQGNSAPDKSGLPSDRFSAERTGGSVSTLTIQRTQQEDSAVYLCASSRLAGLWATQYFGPGTRLLVL.

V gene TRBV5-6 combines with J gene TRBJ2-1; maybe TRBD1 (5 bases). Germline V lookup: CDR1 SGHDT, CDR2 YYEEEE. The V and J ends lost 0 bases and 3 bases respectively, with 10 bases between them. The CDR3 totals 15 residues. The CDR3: CASSLEWGGYNEQFF. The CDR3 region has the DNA TGTGCCAGCAGCTTGGAGTGGGGCGGCTACAATGAGCAGTTCTTC.